Each of the 9 T cell receptor beta chains below was sequenced from the same sample in a study of T cell repertoires in cytomegalovirus infection. TCRdb processed the reads anew with MiXCR; each CDR3 protein has one entry. The data contain about a million distinct CDR3 sequences, around 30% of them singletons. Antigens for these TCRs are unknown. The material was cultured CD8+ T cells from PBMCs, obtained from culture after CMV antigen stimulation. These receptors were obtained from a human donor in good health (CMV status not recorded). Some clones in this sample may be carry-over from other donors' samples.

This clonotype was picked up many times. The J gene is TRBJ2-1, the V gene TRBV11-2; D gene uncertain. The CDR3 sequence is 14 residues long. Germline V gives CDR1 SGHAT, CDR2 FQNNGV. Trimming removed 3 bases from V and 4 bases from J, with 10 bases in between. CDR3 nucleotides: TGTGCCAGCAGCTTTCTCGATCAGTACAATGAGCAGTTCTTC. This codes for CASSFLDQYNEQFF.

This clonotype occurred a few times. The chain has TRBV7-9 and TRBJ2-7, with 10 bases that match TRBD1. The V gene end was trimmed by 2 bases and the J gene end by 3 bases; junction bases not matched to a gene: 4. CDR3 length: 15 amino acids. The germline V gene has CDR1 SEHNR and CDR2 FQNEAQ (reference sequence). CDR3: CASSLSGQGFYEQYF. The CDR3 DNA sequence: TGTGCCAGCAGCTTATCGGGACAGGGGTTCTACGAGCAGTACTTC.

The V gene is TRBV29-1, the J gene TRBJ1-4; 7 nucleotides match TRBD1. Germline lookup yields CDR1 SQVTM and CDR2 ANQGSEA. Losses at the gene ends were 7 bases for V and 6 bases for J; bases not matched to a gene: 8. The CDR3 is 13 residues long. CDR3 DNA sequence: TGCAGCGCCGGTATCAGGGGGGATGAAAAACTGTTTTTT. Its protein product is CSAGIRGDEKLFF.

The chain combines TRBV10-3 with TRBJ2-7, with D unclear. Germline V gives CDR1 ENHRY, CDR2 SYGVKD. The CDR3 runs to 13 residues. Trimming removed 2 bases from V and 2 bases from J, with 7 bases in between. The CDR3 loop reads CAISEGFPYEQYV. DNA of the CDR3: TGTGCCATCAGTGAGGGTTTCCCCTACGAGCAGTACGTC.

This clonotype was seen a few times. V and J are TRBV7-9 and TRBJ2-5; 9 bases are a match to TRBD2. CDR3 length: 18 amino acids. V was clipped by 7 bases and J by 3 bases; unmatched bases: 18. The V gene's germline CDR1 is SEHNR and CDR2 FQNEAQ (reference sequence). The CDR3 DNA reads as TGTGCCAGCACCCTATTAGAGGGTCTAGCGGGGACTGAAGAGACCCAGTACTTC. It is translated as CASTLLEGLAGTEETQYF.

This clonotype was recorded at least ten times. This chain uses TRBV7-8 with TRBJ2-5; no clear D. The CDR3 consists of 15 residues. In germline, CDR1 is SGHVS, CDR2 FQNEAQ. The V gene lost 5 bases and the J gene lost 1 base, with 14 bases spanning the gap. CDR3: CASSTTIRIQETQYF. The CDR3 coding sequence is TGTGCCAGCAGCACGACAATCCGTATCCAAGAGACCCAGTACTTC.

V usage is TRBV4-1 and J usage is TRBJ2-7; tentative D call: TRBD2 (6 bases). There are 15 residues in the CDR3. The germline V and J ends were trimmed by 3 bases and 3 bases, with 15 bases remaining between them. The V gene's germline CDR1 is MGHRA and CDR2 YSYEKL. In nucleotides, the CDR3 is TGCGCCAGCAGCCAGGTCGCGGGGCCCGACTACGAGCAGTACTTC. This translates into CASSQVAGPDYEQYF.

This clonotype showed up just a few times. This chain joins TRBV3-1 and TRBJ1-1; 7 nucleotides agree with TRBD1. Germline V gene data show CDR1 as LGHDT and CDR2 as YNNKEL (reference sequence). Unmatched junction bases numbered 8, after V lost 0 bases and J lost 4 bases. This CDR3 is 16 amino acids long. As DNA, the CDR3 is TGTGCCAGCAGCCAAGAATTGAAACAGGGGAGCACTGAAGCTTTCTTT. Protein: CASSQELKQGSTEAFF.

CDR3 nucleotides: TGTGCCAGCAGTCGACATTTGGACACCGACCCCTACGAGCAGTACTTC. This translates into CASSRHLDTDPYEQYF. The chain combines TRBV12-3 or TRBV12-4 with TRBJ2-7, with a weak D call TRBD1 (5 bases). Trimming stripped 5 bases from V and 2 bases from J, with 19 bases between. The CDR3 is made up of 16 amino acids.